One sample yielded the 26 T cell receptor beta chains listed below, sequenced in a study of T-cell reconstitution after alpha-beta-depleted transplantation in children. A TCRbeta library incorporating unique molecular identifiers was prepared. TCRdb called the PCR reads again in MiXCR, with one record for every CDR3 protein. The table lists around 410,000 distinct CDR3 sequences, approximately 11% of them singletons. The sequencing used PBMCs from the stem cell graft donor, collected from the stem cell graft. The source is a human donor who donated a stem cell graft to a child with acute myeloid leukemia.

A few counts support this clonotype. The chain carries TRBV29-1 and TRBJ2-5, with D perhaps assigned TRBD1 or TRBD2 (5 bases each). Per the germline V gene, CDR1 is SQVTM and CDR2 is ANQGSEA. V lost 5 bases and J 1 base, leaving 17 bases between the germline ends. The CDR3 is 15 amino acids. The CDR3 DNA sequence: TGCAGCGTTAGTTTCGGGACCACCCCCCAAGAGACCCAGTACTTC. Translating gives CSVSFGTTPQETQYF. The whole variable domain, filled in from reference TRBV29-1 and TRBJ2-5, reads SAVISQKPSRDICQRGTSLTIQCQVDSQVTMMFWYRQQPGQSLTLIATANQGSEATYESGFVIDKFPISRPNLTFSTLTVSNMSPEDSSIYLCSVSFGTTPQETQYFGPGTRLLVL.

This clonotype was counted between two and nine times. V gene TRBV12-3 or TRBV12-4 combines with J gene TRBJ1-1; D not certain. Trimming took off 5 bases at V and 5 bases at J, with 15 bases between the two ends. The CDR3 runs 14 residues. CDR3 region: CASSPVDRSTEAFF. The CDR3 DNA reads as TGTGCCAGCAGTCCGGTCGATCGATCTACTGAAGCTTTCTTT.

This rearrangement joins TRBV20-1 to TRBJ2-1; D gene ambiguous. Trimming shortened V by 1 base and J by 10 bases, and 11 bases separated the two germline ends. Germline CDR1 is DFQATT and CDR2 is SNEGSKA (reference sequence). The CDR3 length is 12 residues. This chain's CDR3 is CSARARRNEQFF. CDR3 nucleotides: TGCAGTGCTAGAGCTCGGCGTAACGAGCAGTTCTTC.

The chain couples TRBV5-4 to TRBJ2-5; D gene unclear. This CDR3 has 13 amino acids. Trimming took off 2 bases at V and 4 bases at J, with 9 bases between the two ends. CDR1 and CDR2 (germline): SGHNT, YYREEE (reference sequence). CDR3 residues: CASSFGRRETQYF. The CDR3 DNA reads as TGTGCCAGCAGCTTTGGCAGGCGAGAGACCCAGTACTTC. Full variable domain (remainder filled in from reference TRBV5-4 and TRBJ2-5): ETGVTQSPTHLIKTRGQQVTLRCSSQSGHNTVSWYQQALGQGPQFIFQYYREEENGRGNFPPRFSGLQFPNYSSELNVNALELDDSALYLCASSFGRRETQYFGPGTRLLVL.

This clonotype was counted between two and nine times. The chain is built from TRBV20-1 and TRBJ1-2; D not certain. The germline CDR1 and CDR2 sequences are DFQATT and SNEGSKA (reference sequence). The CDR3 extends over 13 amino acids. Deletions cut 2 bases from V and 0 bases from J, with 7 bases between. CDR3 bases: TGCAGTGCTAGACCAGGAGCTAACTATGGCTACACCTTC. This sequence encodes CSARPGANYGYTF.

This chain uses TRBV7-6 with TRBJ2-5; 8 positions match TRBD2. Germline-derived CDR1 and CDR2 are SGHVS and FNYEAQ. The CDR3 runs to 16 residues. V dropped 1 base and J dropped 2; count of bases not matched to a gene: 6. Written as DNA, the CDR3 is TGTGCCAGCAGCTTAGAGGCGGGAGGCGGGCAAGAGACCCAGTACTTC. The encoded protein is CASSLEAGGGQETQYF.

A few counts support this clonotype. The rearrangement joins TRBV10-3 to TRBJ2-5; 8 positions agree with TRBD2. Germline CDR1 reads ENHRY; CDR2 reads SYGVKD. After removal of 0 bases from V and 1 base from J, the junction contained 10 bases not matched to a gene. The CDR3 loop spans 18 amino acids. The CDR3 protein is CAISESGVPGGPQETQYF. In nucleotides, the CDR3 is TGTGCCATCAGTGAGTCCGGGGTCCCGGGAGGGCCCCAAGAGACCCAGTACTTC.

This clonotype was seen more than once but under ten times. This chain uses TRBV20-1 with TRBJ2-7; D may be TRBD2 (5 bases). The germline V gene encodes CDR1 DFQATT and CDR2 SNEGSKA (reference sequence). CDR3 length: 12 amino acids. V was pared by 3 bases and J by 3 bases, with 9 bases between. The CDR3 loop is CSARAEGYEQYF. As DNA, the CDR3 is TGCAGTGCTAGGGCCGAGGGCTACGAGCAGTACTTC.

As concerns this clonotype: Relative to the germline gene, one junction end is altered; a read error may explain this. CDR3 in DNA: TGTGCCAGCAGCCTGGACCGGGACTGGGCTATCTTC. As protein: CASSLDRDWAIF. V is TRBV4-2 and J is TRBJ2-1, with D possibly matching TRBD2 (6 bases). The CDR3 totals 12 residues. Germline values: CDR1 LGHNA, CDR2 YNFKEQ.

The gene calls are TRBV5-4 and TRBJ2-2; no clear D gene. The germline V gene has CDR1 SGHNT and CDR2 YYREEE (reference sequence). This CDR3 region has 15 residues. Trimming cost V 2 bases and J 5 bases, with 13 bases left between them. The CDR3 DNA reads as TGTGCCAGCAGCTTCGGGCGGAAGAGTACCGGGGAGCTGTTTTTT. This gives the protein CASSFGRKSTGELFF.

The chain couples TRBV5-1 to TRBJ2-5; maybe TRBD2 (6 bases). V lost 4 bases and J lost 2, with 18 bases in between. This CDR3 spans 16 amino acids. Germline values: CDR1 SGHRS, CDR2 YFSETQ. The CDR3 nucleotides are TGCGCCAGCAGCACACCCCTGGCTAGCGCTCAAGAGACCCAGTACTTC. Its translation is CASSTPLASAQETQYF.

This clonotype was recorded many times. The chain couples TRBV30 to TRBJ1-1, with a possible D match to TRBD1 (6 bases). The V end was cut by 3 bases, the J end by 0 bases, with 11 bases between. This CDR3 has 14 residues. Germline CDR1 GTSNPN, CDR2 SVGIG (reference sequence). The CDR3 is CAWRQGIMNTEAFF. The CDR3, as DNA: TGTGCCTGGAGACAGGGAATAATGAACACTGAAGCTTTCTTT.

This chain uses TRBV5-4 with TRBJ2-3; unclear D gene. CDR1 and CDR2 (germline): SGHNT, YYREEE (reference sequence). V lost 4 bases and J 1 base, leaving 10 bases between the germline ends. The CDR3 has 14 amino acids. CDR3 coding DNA: TGTGCCAGCAGCGGCCTAGGGCGCACAGATACGCAGTATTTT. It is translated as CASSGLGRTDTQYF.

At least ten counts were recorded for this clonotype. The chain is built from TRBV20-1 and TRBJ2-1, with TRBD2 identical over 7 bases. This CDR3 spans 16 amino acids. The germline gives CDR1 DFQATT, CDR2 SNEGSKA (reference sequence). V gave up 6 bases and J gave up 0 bases; unmatched junction bases: 11. The CDR3 is CSAPSGTGGSYNEQFF. The CDR3 region has the DNA TGCAGTGCCCCCTCCGGGACGGGAGGCTCCTACAATGAGCAGTTCTTC.

This clonotype occurred a few times. The rearrangement links TRBV5-1 to TRBJ1-2; D is unclear. V lost 4 bases and J 6 bases, leaving 13 bases between the germline ends. CDR1 is SGHRS and CDR2 is YFSETQ in the germline V gene. The CDR3 length is 13 residues. Written as DNA, the CDR3 is TGCGCCAGCAGCGGCGGGGTGGGAGATGGCTACACCTTC. Translating it yields CASSGGVGDGYTF.

This chain connects TRBV6-5 to TRBJ2-2; no clear D. Trimming took 1 base from V and 1 from J, leaving 4 bases between them. The CDR3 length is 14 residues. Per the germline V gene, CDR1 is MNHEY and CDR2 is SVGAGI. The CDR3 reads CASSYFQNTGELFF. The CDR3 DNA reads TGTGCCAGCAGTTACTTCCAGAACACCGGGGAGCTGTTTTTT.

The rearrangement links TRBV6-2 or TRBV6-3 to TRBJ1-5; D possibly corresponds to TRBD1 (5 bases). V was clipped by 2 bases and J by 2 bases, with 22 bases between them. This CDR3 region has 19 residues. In germline, CDR1 is MNHEY, CDR2 SVGEGT. The DNA of the CDR3 is TGTGCCAGCAGTTACGGTGGGCAGGGTAGTTCCGGTGGCAATCAGCCCCAGCATTTT. Translated, it gives CASSYGGQGSSGGNQPQHF.

This clonotype was seen a few times. The rearrangement joins TRBV6-1 to TRBJ2-2, with 11 bases that match TRBD2. With 8 bases clipped from V and 7 bases from J, the junction kept 9 bases outside the gene matches. This CDR3 contains 15 residues. Germline V CDR1 and CDR2: MNHNS, SASEGT. CDR3 DNA: TGTGCCAGCGGTAGCGGGGGGGCTGTTAACGGGGAGCTGTTTTTT. This sequence encodes CASGSGGAVNGELFF.

The chain carries TRBV5-1 and TRBJ2-2, with D possibly being TRBD2 (6 bases). CDR3 length: 15 residues. Deletions cut 2 bases from V and 6 bases from J, with 14 bases between. Germline CDR1 SGHRS, CDR2 YFSETQ. The CDR3 protein is CASSLWRGDSGELFF. As DNA, the CDR3 is TGCGCCAGCAGCTTATGGCGGGGTGATTCCGGGGAGCTGTTTTTT.

This clonotype has just a few counts. The genes are TRBV25-1 and TRBJ1-6; 10 bases are a match to TRBD1. The germline V gene encodes CDR1 MGHDK and CDR2 SYGVNS. The V and J ends lost 10 bases and 6 bases, in that order; junction bases with no gene match: 6. This CDR3 region has 14 residues. CDR3 in DNA: TGTGCCATTCGCGGGACAGGGGTTAATTCACCCCTCCACTTT. It specifies CAIRGTGVNSPLHF.

This clonotype was detected many times. J is TRBJ2-3 and V is TRBV7-6; no reliable D call. V lost 1 base and J lost 5, with 13 bases in between. This CDR3 has 15 residues. Germline CDR1 SGHVS, CDR2 FNYEAQ. CDR3 DNA: TGTGCCAGCAGCTTAGAGAGCCCACGCGTAGATACGCAGTATTTT. Its protein is CASSLESPRVDTQYF.

The V call is TRBV11-2, the J call TRBJ2-2, with no clear D. Germline V gene lookup returns CDR1 SGHAT and CDR2 FQNNGV. This CDR3 spans 16 amino acids. Trimming removed 0 bases from V and 0 bases from J, with 8 bases in between. The CDR3 is CASSLDWTTNTGELFF. The DNA for the CDR3 is TGTGCCAGCAGCTTAGATTGGACCACGAACACCGGGGAGCTGTTTTTT.

This clonotype occurred many times. The CDR3 DNA reads as TGCGCCAGCAGCTTGGATTCAGGAAATGAAAAACTGTTTTTT. Translated: CASSLDSGNEKLFF. This sequence joins TRBV5-1 and TRBJ1-4, with D unresolved. V was cut by 0 bases and J by 5 bases, with 8 bases left in between. CDR1 SGHRS and CDR2 YFSETQ come from the germline V gene. CDR3 length equals 14 residues.

This clonotype was seen many times. The gene calls are TRBV6-4 and TRBJ2-1; 8 bases are a match to TRBD1. The junction had 3 bases not matched to a gene; V was cut back by 9 bases and J by 2 bases. From germline, CDR1 is MRHNA and CDR2 SNTAGT. CDR3 length equals 13 residues. CDR3 sequence reads: CASGQGPYNEQFF. CDR3 bases: TGTGCCAGTGGACAGGGTCCCTACAATGAGCAGTTCTTC.

The sample holds a few counts of this clonotype. The CDR3 is CASSEAGTSQETQYF. Here the CDR3 DNA reads TGTGCCAGCAGTGAGGCCGGGACAAGTCAAGAGACCCAGTACTTC. The chain links TRBV2 to TRBJ2-5; D is perhaps TRBD1 (6 bases). V was clipped by 3 bases and J by 2 bases, with 13 bases between them. CDR3 size: 15 residues. Germline values: CDR1 SNHLY, CDR2 FYNNEI.

V gene TRBV4-1 combines with J gene TRBJ2-7; D is unresolved. Trimming pared 0 bases from V and 4 bases from J, leaving 7 bases between. The CDR3 has 13 amino acids. Looked up from germline, CDR1 is MGHRA and CDR2 is YSYEKL. The CDR3 loop reads CASSQDRRYEQYV. The CDR3 bases are TGCGCCAGCAGCCAAGACAGGCGGTACGAGCAGTACGTC.